What follows are 30 T cell receptor beta chains derived from one specimen sequenced in a study of CD8 T cells in Susac syndrome. RNA was extracted with the RNeasy kit, and a quantity of about 0.45 to 1 ug was reverse transcribed using random hexamers. TCRdb analysed the immunoSEQ multiplex PCR reads with MiXCR anew, one entry per CDR3 protein. The table records 160,000 or so distinct CDR3 sequences, around 94% of them present only once. The sample was CD4+ T cells from PBMCs. The source of these receptors is a human donor with Susac syndrome.

The chain combines TRBV9 with TRBJ1-2, with D possibly TRBD1 on 5 matching bases. CDR1 is SGDLS and CDR2 is YYNGEE in the germline V gene. Between the trimmed V and J ends, which lost 0 bases and 4 bases, there was a span of 7 bases. The CDR3 extends over 13 amino acids. The CDR3 reads CASSVGGTYGYTF. Written as DNA, the CDR3 is TGTGCCAGCAGCGTAGGGGGCACCTATGGCTACACCTTC.

The genes are TRBV12-3 or TRBV12-4 and TRBJ2-3; TRBD2 agrees at 7 bases. The CDR3 extends over 13 amino acids. V shed 3 bases and J 5 bases; nucleotides not matched to a gene: 2. CDR3 region: CASSFGRRDTQYF. In nucleotides, the CDR3 is TGTGCCAGCAGTTTCGGGAGGCGAGATACGCAGTATTTT.

The CDR3 DNA sequence: TGCAGTGCTCCCTCCCCCTCAGCGGCCACCTACAATGAGCAGTTCTTC. It is translated as CSAPSPSAATYNEQFF. The chain couples TRBV20-1 to TRBJ2-1; perhaps TRBD2 as D (5 bases). Germline V gene sequence: CDR1 DFQATT, CDR2 SNEGSKA (reference sequence). This CDR3 spans 16 amino acids. The V gene lost 5 bases and the J gene lost 2 bases, with 19 bases spanning the gap.

The chain employs TRBV7-8 and TRBJ2-7; D ambiguous. V was clipped by 6 bases and J by 3 bases, with 15 bases between them. This CDR3 is built from 14 residues. Germline CDR1 reads SGHVS; CDR2 reads FQNEAQ. Here the CDR3 reads CASSITETSYEQYF. The CDR3 DNA reads as TGTGCCAGCAGTATCACAGAGACAAGCTACGAGCAGTACTTC.

The rearrangement joins TRBV19 to TRBJ2-5; either TRBD1 or TRBD2 may supply D (6 bases each). The CDR3 covers 16 residues. Trimming stripped 4 bases from V and 7 bases from J, with 22 bases between. The germline V gene encodes CDR1 LNHDA and CDR2 SQIVND (reference sequence). The CDR3 here is CASSSARSGGGGTQYF. CDR3 bases: TGTGCCAGTAGTAGTGCCCGGTCCGGGGGCGGAGGGACCCAGTACTTC.

This chain uses TRBV11-2 with TRBJ1-1, with 9 bases lining up with TRBD1. V trimming: 4 bases; J trimming: 7 bases; junction bases outside the gene matches: 10. The germline V gene has CDR1 SGHAT and CDR2 FQNNGV. The CDR3 has 15 residues. The CDR3: CASSSLGQGEYEAFF. CDR3 nucleotide sequence: TGTGCCAGCAGCTCCCTGGGACAGGGAGAATATGAAGCTTTCTTT.

The rearrangement uses TRBV23-1 and TRBJ2-7, with D perhaps TRBD1 (6 bases). Being an ORF, TRBV23-1 has a function that is uncertain. CDR3 length: 12 amino acids. V was pared by 2 bases and J by 6 bases, with 8 bases between. The CDR3 loop reads CASSQTGLEQYF. CDR3 in DNA: TGCGCCAGCAGTCAAACAGGGCTCGAGCAGTACTTC.

The chain joins TRBV5-6 to TRBJ2-7; possible D gene TRBD2, 6 bases. Trimming pared 5 bases from V and 6 bases from J, leaving 15 bases between. CDR1 SGHDT and CDR2 YYEEEE come from the germline V gene. This CDR3 is built from 13 residues. The CDR3 here is CASRRDEGVEQYF. CDR3 DNA sequence: TGTGCCAGCAGGCGGGACGAGGGCGTCGAGCAGTACTTC. The full variable domain, with the rest looked up from reference TRBV5-6 and TRBJ2-7, is DAGVTQSPTHLIKTRGQQVTLRCSPKSGHDTVSWYQQALGQGPQFIFQYYEEEERQRGNFPDRFSGHQFPNYSSELNVNALLLGDSALYLCASRRDEGVEQYFGPGTRLTVT.

The chain couples TRBV10-3 to TRBJ1-1; no clear D. The ends were cut back, 8 bases at V and 0 bases at J, with 10 bases in the middle. The germline V gene encodes CDR1 ENHRY and CDR2 SYGVKD. This CDR3 is 13 amino acids long. DNA of the CDR3: TGTGCCATCTGCACAAAAATGAACACTGAAGCTTTCTTT. Its translation: CAICTKMNTEAFF.

This sequence joins TRBV5-6 and TRBJ2-3, with 14 positions matching TRBD2. Germline values: CDR1 SGHDT, CDR2 YYEEEE. The CDR3 runs 17 residues. The V segment lost 4 bases and the J segment 6 bases; nucleotides outside the gene matches: 10. CDR3 in DNA: TGTGCCAGCAGCAAAGGACTAGCGGGGGGCCGCGGGGATACGCAGTATTTT. Translation gives CASSKGLAGGRGDTQYF.

V is TRBV7-2 and J is TRBJ1-2, with TRBD1 matching 9 bases. V was pared by 4 bases and J by 4 bases, with 4 bases of the junction left unmatched. The CDR3 sequence is 14 residues long. CDR1 is SGHTA and CDR2 is FQGNSA in the germline V gene. CDR3 in DNA: TGTGCCAGCAGCTCCGGGACAGGGACCTATGGCTACACCTTC. Protein: CASSSGTGTYGYTF.

The gene calls are TRBV3-1 and TRBJ1-6, with a tentative D call TRBD1 (6 bases). Germline CDR1 is LGHDT and CDR2 is YNNKEL (reference sequence). With 1 base removed from V and 10 bases from J, the gap between germline ends came to 14 bases. CDR3 size: 15 residues. The CDR3 region has the DNA TGTGCCAGCAGCCAAGTAGGGGGGGCTAGGTCACCCCTCCACTTT. Its protein is CASSQVGGARSPLHF.

The chain employs TRBV6-5 and TRBJ2-7; D possibly corresponds to TRBD1 (6 bases). Germline V gives CDR1 MNHEY, CDR2 SVGAGI. The length of the CDR3 is 12 residues. V was pared by 5 bases and J by 5 bases, with 10 bases between. In DNA, the CDR3 is TGTGCCAGCAGTCCACAGGGCCACGAGCAGTACTTC. This gives the protein CASSPQGHEQYF.

In DNA, the CDR3 is TGTGCCAGCAGCCGCCTATCCTACGAGCAGTACTTC. This encodes CASSRLSYEQYF. The chain is built from TRBV3-1 and TRBJ2-7; D unresolved. From germline, CDR1 is LGHDT and CDR2 YNNKEL (reference sequence). The V and J ends lost 4 bases and 1 base respectively, with 5 bases between them. The CDR3 is made up of 12 amino acids.

This rearrangement joins TRBV12-5 to TRBJ1-1, with D unresolved. The V end was cut by 3 bases, the J end by 5 bases, with 7 bases between. The germline V gene has CDR1 LGHNT and CDR2 FRNRAP. This CDR3 has 12 amino acids. As DNA, the CDR3 is TGTGCTAGTGGTTTTCTCGGGACTGAAGCTTTCTTT. This translates into CASGFLGTEAFF.

In DNA, the CDR3 is TGCAGTGCTAGAGATCTAACAGGAACCACCACCGGGGAGCTGTTTTTT. Its protein is CSARDLTGTTTGELFF. The chain uses TRBV20-1 and TRBJ2-2; D might be TRBD1 (5 bases). The V gene's germline CDR1 is DFQATT and CDR2 SNEGSKA (reference sequence). V lost 0 bases to trimming and J lost 4 bases, with 15 bases between them. This CDR3 has 16 amino acids.

The CDR3 loop is CASSLWGLNTEAFF. CDR3 nucleotides: TGTGCCAGCAGTTTATGGGGTCTGAACACTGAAGCTTTCTTT. The chain recombines TRBV12-3 or TRBV12-4 with TRBJ1-1; no clear D gene. The V end lost 2 bases, the J end lost 0 bases, and 7 bases lay between the germline ends. The CDR3 is made up of 14 amino acids.

The chain links TRBV3-1 to TRBJ2-3; D is unclear. Germline V lookup: CDR1 LGHDT, CDR2 YNNKEL (reference sequence). Between the trimmed V and J ends, which lost 5 bases and 0 bases, there was a span of 15 bases. The CDR3 covers 16 residues. This chain's CDR3 is CASSIRRRTSTDTQYF. CDR3 coding DNA: TGTGCCAGCAGCATCCGACGGAGAACTAGCACAGATACGCAGTATTTT.

The chain carries TRBV14 and TRBJ1-3; no reliable D call. Deletions cut 3 bases from V and 0 bases from J, with 6 bases between. The length of the CDR3 is 14 residues. CDR1 SGHDN and CDR2 FVKESK come from the germline V gene. The CDR3 sequence is CASSQSSSGNTIYF. The CDR3 coding sequence is TGTGCCAGCAGCCAGTCGAGCTCTGGAAACACCATATATTTT. Combining the CDR3 with reference TRBV14 and TRBJ1-3 gives the whole variable domain EAGVTQFPSHSVIEKGQTVTLRCDPISGHDNLYWYRRVMGKEIKFLLHFVKESKQDESGMPNNRFLAERTGGTYSTLKVQPAELEDSGVYFCASSQSSSGNTIYFGEGSWLTVV.

The rearrangement joins TRBV5-1 to TRBJ2-5, with TRBD2 matching 9 bases. Germline CDR1 is SGHRS and CDR2 is YFSETQ. V trimming: 6 bases; J trimming: 5 bases; junction bases outside the gene matches: 11. The CDR3 runs 15 residues. CDR3 DNA sequence: TGCGCCAGCACCCCCTACGGGACTAGCTTGGAGACCCAGTACTTC. Protein product: CASTPYGTSLETQYF.

The rearrangement joins TRBV10-3 to TRBJ2-5, with unresolved D. Germline-derived CDR1 and CDR2 are ENHRY and SYGVKD. The CDR3 has 14 residues. V was pared by 3 bases and J by 4 bases, with 12 bases between. CDR3 region: CAISDLPRRETQYF. DNA of the CDR3: TGTGCCATCAGTGACCTCCCTCGGAGAGAGACCCAGTACTTC.

This rearrangement joins TRBV7-9 to TRBJ2-5, with unresolved D. CDR1 SEHNR and CDR2 FQNEAQ come from the germline V gene (reference sequence). The CDR3 runs 13 residues. Trimming stripped 0 bases from V and 9 bases from J, with 11 bases between. The CDR3 region has the DNA TGTGCCAGCAGCTTAGCTCTAGGACGGGCCCAGTACTTC. This encodes CASSLALGRAQYF.

J is TRBJ2-1 and V is TRBV5-4; D is ambiguous. Between the trimmed V and J ends, which lost 4 bases and 0 bases, there was a span of 8 bases. Per germline, CDR1 SGHNT and CDR2 YYREEE (reference sequence). This CDR3 has 14 amino acids. CDR3 sequence reads: CASSLLSSYNEQFF. CDR3 DNA: TGTGCCAGCAGCCTACTTAGCTCCTACAATGAGCAGTTCTTC.

V gene TRBV12-3 or TRBV12-4 combines with J gene TRBJ2-3; D possibly corresponds to TRBD1 (5 bases). The CDR3 length is 12 residues. V was pared by 6 bases and J by 4 bases, with 8 bases between. This chain's CDR3 is CASRGLSDTQYF. The CDR3 DNA reads as TGTGCCAGCAGGGGGCTGTCAGATACGCAGTATTTT.

The J gene is TRBJ1-2, the V gene TRBV6-6; D is unresolved. V lost 2 bases and J 6 bases, leaving 13 bases between the germline ends. The CDR3 is 14 amino acids. Per the germline V gene, CDR1 is MNHNY and CDR2 is SVGAGI (reference sequence). The CDR3 DNA reads as TGTGCCAGCAGTTACCCGAAGGTAGCCCATGGCTACACCTTC. As protein: CASSYPKVAHGYTF.

The V call is TRBV3-1, the J call TRBJ1-2, with 7 bases lining up with TRBD1. Germline CDR1 reads LGHDT; CDR2 reads YNNKEL (reference sequence). J was trimmed by 12 bases and V by 3 bases; bases with no gene match: 13. There are 14 residues in the CDR3. DNA for the CDR3: TGTGCCAGCAGCCAGGTCACAGGGGTAGCAAAGCACACCTTC. Translating it yields CASSQVTGVAKHTF. The full variable domain, with the rest looked up from reference TRBV3-1 and TRBJ1-2, is DTAVSQTPKYLVTQMGNDKSIKCEQNLGHDTMYWYKQDSKKFLKIMFSYNNKELIINETVPNRFSPKSPDKAHLNLHINSLELGDSAVYFCASSQVTGVAKHTFGSGTRLTVV.

The rearrangement uses TRBV9 and TRBJ2-1; tentatively, D is TRBD2 (5 bases). Trimming removed 3 bases at V and 0 bases at J, with 10 bases between. The CDR3 is 15 residues long. Germline V lookup: CDR1 SGDLS, CDR2 YYNGEE. DNA of the CDR3: TGTGCCAGCAGCGATAGTGGGAGCTCCTACAATGAGCAGTTCTTC. It is translated as CASSDSGSSYNEQFF. Full variable domain (missing parts from reference TRBV9 and TRBJ2-1): DSGVTQTPKHLITATGQRVTLRCSPRSGDLSVYWYQQSLDQGLQFLIQYYNGEERAKGNILERFSAQQFPDLHSELNLSSLELGDSALYFCASSDSGSSYNEQFFGPGTRLTVL.

This clonotype was seen a handful of times. The rearrangement joins TRBV12-3 or TRBV12-4 to TRBJ1-5; no clear D gene. V dropped 1 base and J dropped 0 bases, with 7 bases sitting between them. The CDR3 length is 15 residues. CDR3 loop: CASSLEGLSNQPQHF. CDR3 bases: TGTGCCAGCAGTTTAGAGGGCCTTAGCAATCAGCCCCAGCATTTT.

V usage is TRBV6-5 and J usage is TRBJ2-7; D may be TRBD1 (5 bases). This CDR3 contains 13 residues. Deletions cut 8 bases from V and 2 bases from J, with 13 bases between. Germline assignment: CDR1 MNHEY and CDR2 SVGAGI. The CDR3, as DNA: TGTGCCAGCGGTCAAGACAGCCCCTACGAGCAGTACTTC. Protein sequence: CASGQDSPYEQYF.

This clonotype was recorded only once. V and J are TRBV7-6 and TRBJ2-1; D ambiguous. The germline V gene has CDR1 SGHVS and CDR2 FNYEAQ. V was shortened by 1 base and J by 7 bases, with 8 bases between the two germline ends. The CDR3 extends over 13 amino acids. For the CDR3, the DNA is TGTGCCAGCAGCTTAGGGGTGGTAAATGAGCAGTTCTTC. It encodes CASSLGVVNEQFF.